This T cell receptor (beta chain) was identified during a study of T cells in Graves' hyperthyroidism and ophthalmopathy. Germline V gene data show CDR1 as LNHNV and CDR2 as YYDKDF (reference sequence). With 4 bases clipped from V and 0 bases from J, the junction kept 3 bases outside the gene matches. This CDR3 spans 15 amino acids. This clonotype has a handful of counts. The antigen is not known. Template material for amplifying TCR beta CDR3 regions consisted of RNA transcripts. An initial round of RT-PCR targeting the TCR CDR3 relied on the HTBI primer set. One entry per CDR3 protein results from TCRdb running MiXCR on the multiplex PCR reads. The sample lists approximately 510,000 distinct CDR3 sequences, 46% occurring once. General study points: Blood held most thyroid clonotypes expanded above 0.001 frequency.

The TCR sequence derives from an adult woman with Graves' disease, either hyperthyroidism or ophthalmopathy (not recorded which). The sample was peripheral blood or thyroid tissue (not recorded which). The chain carries TRBV15 and TRBJ1-3; 7 bases are a match to TRBD1. CDR3 nucleotide sequence: TGTGCCACCAGCATAGGGGGCCACTCTGGAAACACCATATATTTT. Its translation: CATSIGGHSGNTIYF.